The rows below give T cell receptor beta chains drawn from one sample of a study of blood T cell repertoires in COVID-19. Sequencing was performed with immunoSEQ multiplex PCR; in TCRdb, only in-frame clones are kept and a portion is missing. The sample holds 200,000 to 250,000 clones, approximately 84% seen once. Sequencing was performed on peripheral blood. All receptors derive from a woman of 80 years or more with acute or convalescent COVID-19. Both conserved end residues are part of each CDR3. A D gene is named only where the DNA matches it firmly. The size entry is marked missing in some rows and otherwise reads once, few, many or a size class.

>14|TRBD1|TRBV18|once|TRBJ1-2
TGTGCCAGCTCAGCGGGACAGGGGAGCGATGGCTACACCTTC
CASSAGQGSDGYTF
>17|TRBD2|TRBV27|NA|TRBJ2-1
TGTGCCAGCAGCCGTACCGCGCCGGGACTAGGGGACAATGAGCAGTTCTTC
CASSRTAPGLGDNEQFF
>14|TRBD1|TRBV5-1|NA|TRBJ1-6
TGCGCCAGCAGCTTGAGGGGACAGGGCTCCCTCCTCCACTTT
CASSLRGQGSLLHF
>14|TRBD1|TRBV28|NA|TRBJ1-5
TGTGCCAGCAGAGGGACAGGGGCCAATCAGCCCCAGCATTTT
CASRGTGANQPQHF
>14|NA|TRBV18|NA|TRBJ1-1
TGTGCCAGCTCACCACCGCCGGGTTACACTGAAGCTTTCTTT
CASSPPPGYTEAFF
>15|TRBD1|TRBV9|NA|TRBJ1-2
TGTGCCAGCAGCGTAGGATCAGGGGGCGGCTATGGCTACACCTTC
CASSVGSGGGYGYTF
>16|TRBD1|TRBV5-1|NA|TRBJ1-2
TGCGCCAGCAGCGGCCCGAACAGGGGTAGGAACTATGGCTACACCTTC
CASSGPNRGRNYGYTF
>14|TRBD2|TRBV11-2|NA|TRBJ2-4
TGTGCCAGCAGCCCCGGGGGGGCCGAAAACATTCAGTACTTC
CASSPGGAENIQYF
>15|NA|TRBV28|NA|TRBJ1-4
TGTGCCAGCAGCACGTCAGGGCCGATTAATGAAAAACTGTTTTTT
CASSTSGPINEKLFF
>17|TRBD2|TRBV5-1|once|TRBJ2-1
TGCGCCAGCAGCTTGGTTAGCGGGAGGGTTGGCTACAATGAGCAGTTCTTC
CASSLVSGRVGYNEQFF
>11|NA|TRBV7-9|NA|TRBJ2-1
TGTGCCAGCAGCTTAGCGAGTGAGCAGTTCTTC
CASSLASEQFF
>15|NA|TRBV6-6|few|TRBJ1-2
TGTGCCAGCAGTTACTCGAACGGAGCTAACTATGGCTACACCTTC
CASSYSNGANYGYTF
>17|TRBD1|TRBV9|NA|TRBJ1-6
TGTGCCAGCAGCGAAACGGGGGGACAGGGATCCCATTCACCCCTCCACTTT
CASSETGGQGSHSPLHF
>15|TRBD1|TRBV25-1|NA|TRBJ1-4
TGTGCCAGCAGTCCGGGACAGACAACTAATGAAAAACTGTTTTTT
CASSPGQTTNEKLFF
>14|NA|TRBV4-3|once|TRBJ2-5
TGCGCCAGCAGCCAAGAGGTGGGGAGGGAGACCCAGTACTTC
CASSQEVGRETQYF
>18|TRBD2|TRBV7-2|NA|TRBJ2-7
TGTGCCAGCAGCTTAGCTAGCGGGAGACGAAACCCTCCCTACGAGCAGTACTTC
CASSLASGRRNPPYEQYF
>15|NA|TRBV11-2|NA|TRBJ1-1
TGTGCCAGCAGCTTAGTTGCAGGGGCCCCCACTGAAGCTTTCTTT
CASSLVAGAPTEAFF
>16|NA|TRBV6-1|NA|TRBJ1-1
TGTGCCAGCAGTGAACCCGGAGGTGGGGGGGGCACTGAAGCTTTCTTT
CASSEPGGGGGTEAFF
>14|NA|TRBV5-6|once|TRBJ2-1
TGTGCCAGCAGCTTGGGAGCCTTCCGCAATGAGCAGTTCTTC
CASSLGAFRNEQFF
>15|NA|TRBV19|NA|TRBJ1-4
TGTGCCAGTAGCACACCTACAAGGGGGGGTGAAAAACTGTTTTTT
CASSTPTRGGEKLFF
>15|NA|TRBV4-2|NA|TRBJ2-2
TGTGCCAGCAGCCAAGATCGACAGAACACCGGGGAGCTGTTTTTT
CASSQDRQNTGELFF
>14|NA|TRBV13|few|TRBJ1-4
TGTGCCAGCAGTTGGGGACTTGCAAATGAAAAACTGTTTTTT
CASSWGLANEKLFF
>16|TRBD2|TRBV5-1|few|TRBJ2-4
TGCGCCAGCAGCTTGCCTACGGGAGGGGGCAAAAACATTCAGTACTTC
CASSLPTGGGKNIQYF
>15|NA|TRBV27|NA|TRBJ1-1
TGTGCCAGCAGTCCCCAGCCCGGAGGCCACACTGAAGCTTTCTTT
CASSPQPGGHTEAFF
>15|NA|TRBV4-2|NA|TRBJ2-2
TGTGCCAGCAGCCAATTGTCCGTGAACACCGGGGAGCTGTTTTTT
CASSQLSVNTGELFF
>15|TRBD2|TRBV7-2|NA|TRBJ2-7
TGTGCCAGCAGCTTAGGTAGCGGGGGATTTTACGAGCAGTACTTC
CASSLGSGGFYEQYF
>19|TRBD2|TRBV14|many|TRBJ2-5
TGTGCCAGCAGCCAAGATAGACAATCTATGGGACTATCTTGGGAGACCCAGTACTTC
CASSQDRQSMGLSWETQYF
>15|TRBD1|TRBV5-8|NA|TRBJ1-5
TGTGCCAGCAGCCAGACAGGGTTTAGCAATCAGCCCCAGCATTTT
CASSQTGFSNQPQHF
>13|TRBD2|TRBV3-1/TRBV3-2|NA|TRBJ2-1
TGTGCCAGCAGCCCATTAGCGGGCAATGAGCAGTTCTTC
CASSPLAGNEQFF
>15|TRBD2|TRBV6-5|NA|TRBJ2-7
TGTGCCAGCAGTTACATTGGACTAGGTCCCTACGAGCAGTACTTC
CASSYIGLGPYEQYF
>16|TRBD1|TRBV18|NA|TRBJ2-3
TGTGCCAGCTCACCGTCCTTCGGACAGGGGACAGATACGCAGTATTTT
CASSPSFGQGTDTQYF